The 17 T cell receptor beta chains in this list originate from one sample, sequenced in a study of regulatory T cells in long-lasting Graves disease. With iRepertoire HTBI primers and Arm-PCR of CDR3 regions, TCR beta libraries were built. MiXCR, applied by TCRdb to the multiplex PCR reads, yields one record per CDR3 protein. The sample consists of hundreds of thousands of distinct CDR3 sequences, 16% of them appearing once. Sample time point: newly diagnosed GD, antithyroid drugs for less than 3 months. Preparation of the TCR library used RNA extracted from PBMCs. This sample also appeared in a second study, on T cells in Graves' hyperthyroidism and ophthalmopathy.

Material: peripheral blood mononuclear cells (PBMCs), obtained at new diagnosis, from a patient treated with antithyroid drugs. Every receptor here comes from a woman aged 35-65 years with Graves disease.

This clonotype was detected only a few times. The V and J genes are TRBV27 and TRBJ1-5, with D unclear. Trimming stripped 3 bases from V and 2 bases from J, with 14 bases between. Looked up from germline, CDR1 is MNHEY and CDR2 is SMNVEV (reference sequence). The CDR3 contains 16 residues. The CDR3 protein is CASSFAGHGGNQPQHF. CDR3 DNA sequence: TGTGCCAGCAGTTTCGCCGGCCACGGAGGCAATCAGCCCCAGCATTTT.

This clonotype was seen at least ten times. The chain is built from TRBV30 and TRBJ1-1; no clear D. V lost 3 bases and J 5 bases, leaving 10 bases between the germline ends. CDR1 is GTSNPN and CDR2 is SVGIG in the germline V gene (reference sequence). The CDR3 is 12 amino acids. The CDR3 loop reads CAWSPVWTEAFF. CDR3 in DNA: TGTGCCTGGAGCCCGGTATGGACTGAAGCTTTCTTT.

This clonotype appeared many times. DNA of the CDR3: TGTGCCAGCAGTGAAGCGCTTCAAAGTCGAACTGAAGCTTTCTTT. This sequence encodes CASSEALQSRTEAFF. The chain has TRBV2 and TRBJ1-1; D gene uncertain. The CDR3 sequence is 15 residues long. Germline CDR1 and CDR2: SNHLY and FYNNEI. The ends were cut back, 0 bases at V and 5 bases at J, with 13 bases in the middle.

In its sample, this clonotype was seen a few times. The chain employs TRBV6-1 and TRBJ2-2; D is perhaps TRBD1 or TRBD2 (5 bases each). CDR1 is MNHNS and CDR2 is SASEGT in the germline V gene. V gave up 6 bases and J gave up 1 base, with 12 bases separating them. The CDR3 length is 15 residues. Written as DNA, the CDR3 is TGTGCCAGCAGACAGGCGGCGGGGAACACCGGGGAGCTGTTTTTT. The encoded protein is CASRQAAGNTGELFF.

Note on this clonotype: Given a much more abundant clone one base away, this may be a read error. The V and J genes are TRBV6-5 and TRBJ1-2, with TRBD1 matching over 11 bases. CDR3 length: 15 residues. Germline V CDR1 and CDR2: MNHEY, SVGAGI. The chain's CDR3 is CVSSYGTGGNYGYTF. CDR3 nucleotides: TGTGTCAGCAGTTACGGGACAGGGGGGAACTATGGCTACACCTTC.

This clonotype was seen at least ten times. CDR3 DNA: TGTGCCAGCAGTTCTGGAGACAGGGAGAAGGTAGCTTTCTTT. This sequence encodes CASSSGDREKVAFF. This chain uses TRBV12-3 or TRBV12-4 with TRBJ1-1; TRBD1 matches at 7 bases. Trimming removed 4 bases from V and 10 bases from J; junction bases left unmatched: 12. CDR3 length equals 14 residues.

This clonotype has at least ten counts. The V gene is TRBV11-2, the J gene TRBJ1-2, with 7 positions matching TRBD1. Trimming removed 6 bases from V and 4 bases from J; junction bases left unmatched: 5. Germline V gene lookup returns CDR1 SGHAT and CDR2 FQNNGV. The CDR3 loop spans 13 amino acids. CDR3 protein: CASRSTGTYGYTF. For the CDR3, the DNA is TGTGCCAGCAGATCGACAGGGACCTATGGCTACACCTTC.

This clonotype was recorded many times. The chain couples TRBV3-1 to TRBJ2-3; possible D gene TRBD2, 5 bases. Trimming took 3 bases from V and 2 from J, leaving 9 bases between them. The CDR3 is made up of 14 amino acids. CDR1 LGHDT and CDR2 YNNKEL come from the germline V gene (reference sequence). The CDR3 DNA reads as TGTGCCAGCAGCCACGGACTGCTCACAGATACGCAGTATTTT. Protein: CASSHGLLTDTQYF.

In nucleotides, the CDR3 is TGTGCTAGTGGTTTGGCCGTAGGCCTGAACACTGAAGCTTTCTTT. This translates into CASGLAVGLNTEAFF. The J gene is TRBJ1-1, the V gene TRBV12-5; D not certain. CDR1 and CDR2 (germline): LGHNT, FRNRAP. Deletions cut 1 base from V and 0 bases from J, with 9 bases between. This CDR3 comprises 15 residues.

As for this clonotype: The likely explanation is a read error, given a far larger clone one base away. The chain links TRBV11-2 to TRBJ2-1; 7 bases match TRBD1. With 4 bases clipped from V and 10 bases from J, the junction kept 10 bases outside the gene matches. CDR1 is SGHAT, CDR2 FQNNGV, per germline. This CDR3 is built from 14 residues. This CDR3 reads CASSSYRGAYEQFF. The CDR3 nucleotides read TGTGCCAGCAGCTCCTACAGGGGAGCCTACGAGCAGTTCTTC.

This clonotype has only a few counts. This clone may be a read error of a much larger clone one base away. The chain combines TRBV6-9 with TRBJ1-2; D is unclear. The germline V and J ends were trimmed by 3 bases and 7 bases, with 12 bases remaining between them. The CDR3 covers 13 residues. Looked up from germline, CDR1 is MNHGY and CDR2 is SVAAGI. The CDR3 reads CASSYAADCGYTF. The CDR3 DNA sequence: TGTGCCAGCAGTTACGCGGCAGACTGTGGCTACACCTTC.

This clonotype has at least ten counts. V is TRBV27 and J is TRBJ2-5, with unresolved D. Trimming left V 7 bases short and J 4 bases short, with 22 bases between. This CDR3 is built from 16 residues. Germline CDR1 reads MNHEY; CDR2 reads SMNVEV (reference sequence). The CDR3 bases are TGTGCCAGCACATTCAGTCCGTTGGACCATGGAGAGACCCAGTACTTC. Its protein product is CASTFSPLDHGETQYF.

The sample holds a few counts of this clonotype. V usage is TRBV12-3 or TRBV12-4 and J usage is TRBJ2-2; D is ambiguous. The CDR3 totals 17 residues. V lost 5 bases and J lost 5, with 21 bases in between. The CDR3 sequence is CASSQDVPRADTGELFF. The DNA for the CDR3 is TGTGCCAGCAGTCAAGACGTACCAAGGGCAGATACCGGGGAGCTGTTTTTT.

This clonotype was seen ten or more times. This sequence joins TRBV28 and TRBJ2-5; no clear D gene. V lost 8 bases, J lost 1 base, and 8 bases lay in between. CDR3 length equals 12 residues. Germline-derived CDR1 and CDR2 are MDHEN and SYDVKM. The CDR3 region is CASGGSQETQYF. The CDR3 region has the DNA TGTGCCAGCGGCGGCAGCCAAGAGACCCAGTACTTC.

Many counts were recorded for this clonotype. The junction departs from germline at one end; a sequencing error may be responsible. This chain connects TRBV12-3 or TRBV12-4 to TRBJ1-1; weak D call: TRBD1 (6 bases). This CDR3 is built from 11 residues. The CDR3 is CASSLGGEAFF. CDR3 DNA sequence: TGTGCCAGCAGCTTAGGGGGGGAAGCTTTCTTT.

In this sample, this clonotype turned up many times. This chain links TRBV20-1 with TRBJ2-5; 8 bases line up with TRBD2. After removal of 2 bases from V and 4 bases from J, the junction contained 12 bases not matched to a gene. CDR1 is DFQATT and CDR2 is SNEGSKA in the germline V gene (reference sequence). The CDR3 has 16 residues. The CDR3 DNA reads TGCAGTGCTAGACCCTTTGGGCGGGGGGCTGGAGAGACCCAGTACTTC. As protein: CSARPFGRGAGETQYF.

This clonotype has at least ten counts. The rearrangement links TRBV12-3 or TRBV12-4 to TRBJ1-1; 7 bases align to TRBD1. Trimming cost V 2 bases and J 6 bases; bases outside gene matches: 6. CDR3 length equals 14 residues. DNA of the CDR3: TGTGCCAGCAGTTTAAGACAGGGTTTACCTGAAGCTTTCTTT. The encoded protein is CASSLRQGLPEAFF.